The 16 T cell receptor beta chains below come from one sample, sequenced in a study of immune evolution from preneoplasia to lung adenocarcinoma. This table comes from immunoSEQ multiplex PCR, and its TCRdb copy is limited to in-frame clones, with some not included. The data show a few thousand clones, roughly four fifths seen once. The sample comprised FFPE adjacent normal lung tissue. Receptors originate from a donor of 70 years or more with lung adenocarcinoma.

V gene TRBV27 combines with J gene TRBJ1-5; D not certain. The CDR3 loop spans 13 amino acids. The V end was cut by 0 bases, the J end by 6 bases, with 6 bases between. Germline V gene sequence: CDR1 MNHEY, CDR2 SMNVEV (reference sequence). Written as DNA, the CDR3 is TGTGCCAGCAGTTTATCAGTATTTCAGCCCCAGCATTTT. Translating it yields CASSLSVFQPQHF.

The rearrangement uses TRBV7-9 and TRBJ1-3; D unresolved. The CDR3 covers 14 residues. The germline V and J ends were trimmed by 3 bases and 0 bases, with 6 bases remaining between them. CDR1 is SEHNR, CDR2 FQNEAQ, per germline (reference sequence). The CDR3 bases are TGTGCCAGCAGCTTGGATAACTCTGGAAACACCATATATTTT. Amino acids: CASSLDNSGNTIYF.

CDR3: CASSQDLANTIYF. The CDR3, as DNA: TGCGCCAGCAGCCAAGATTTGGCAAACACCATATATTTT. This rearrangement joins TRBV4-1 to TRBJ1-3; D gene unclear. The V gene's germline CDR1 is MGHRA and CDR2 YSYEKL. The V end lost 0 bases, the J end lost 6 bases, and 6 bases lay between the germline ends. The length of the CDR3 is 13 residues.

By its share, this clone is large. The chain combines TRBV5-6 with TRBJ2-1; perhaps TRBD1 as D (5 bases). This CDR3 contains 15 residues. V was shortened by 4 bases and J by 1 base, with 12 bases between the two germline ends. Germline CDR1 and CDR2: SGHDT and YYEEEE. CDR3 sequence reads: CASSPTTESYNEQFF. The CDR3 DNA sequence: TGTGCCAGCAGCCCGACGACAGAATCCTACAATGAGCAGTTCTTC.

The J gene is TRBJ2-7, the V gene TRBV18; weak D call: TRBD2 (5 bases). CDR1 is KGHSH, CDR2 LQKENI, per germline. The V end was cut by 3 bases, the J end by 4 bases, with 13 bases between. The CDR3 is 14 residues long. The chain's CDR3 is CASSPISSGYEQYF. The CDR3 nucleotides read TGTGCCAGCTCACCGATATCCTCGGGATACGAGCAGTACTTC.

The chain carries TRBV5-1 and TRBJ2-1; D assignment may be TRBD1 or TRBD2 (5 bases each). The V gene lost 0 bases and the J gene lost 13 bases, with 14 bases spanning the gap. Germline V lookup: CDR1 SGHRS, CDR2 YFSETQ. This CDR3 is built from 13 residues. CDR3 sequence reads: CASSLGLGDHQFF. CDR3 DNA sequence: TGCGCCAGCAGCTTGGGGTTGGGGGACCACCAGTTCTTC. Based on the CDR3 plus reference TRBV5-1 and TRBJ2-1, the full variable domain is KAGVTQTPRYLIKTRGQQVTLSCSPISGHRSVSWYQQTPGQGLQFLFEYFSETQRNKGNFPGRFSGRQFSNSRSEMNVSTLELGDSALYLCASSLGLGDHQFFGPGTRLTVL.

This clone was counted only a few times. This chain links TRBV7-9 with TRBJ2-1, with 13 bases that match TRBD2. Germline CDR1 SEHNR, CDR2 FQNEAQ (reference sequence). J lost 4 bases, V lost 6 bases, and 6 bases had no gene match. The CDR3 is 16 residues long. The DNA of the CDR3 is TGTGCCAGCAGACACGGGACTAGCGGGGTTTACAATGAGCAGTTCTTC. Its translation: CASRHGTSGVYNEQFF.

The chain joins TRBV19 to TRBJ2-7; 8 nucleotides align to TRBD1. The germline V gene has CDR1 LNHDA and CDR2 SQIVND (reference sequence). J gave up 1 base and V 6 bases, and 8 bases lay outside the gene matches. CDR3 length equals 15 residues. DNA for the CDR3: TGTGCCAGTAGACGAACAGGGGGTGGATCCTACGAGCAGTACTTC. Residues: CASRRTGGGSYEQYF.

The chain links TRBV5-1 to TRBJ1-1, with D uncertain. From germline, CDR1 is SGHRS and CDR2 YFSETQ. V was trimmed by 1 base and J by 4 bases, leaving 14 bases between them. CDR3 size: 15 residues. CDR3 protein: CASSLSHGRITEAFF. The DNA of the CDR3 is TGCGCCAGCAGCTTGAGTCATGGTCGGATCACTGAAGCTTTCTTT.

The V and J genes are TRBV7-8 and TRBJ2-1; D possibly corresponds to TRBD2 (5 bases). With 2 bases removed from V and 9 bases from J, the gap between germline ends came to 8 bases. Germline V gene sequence: CDR1 SGHVS, CDR2 FQNEAQ. CDR3 size: 12 residues. As DNA, the CDR3 is TGTGCCAGCAGCTTACAACGGGGTGAGCAGTTCTTC. Translated: CASSLQRGEQFF.

This chain links TRBV7-3 with TRBJ2-2, with D possibly TRBD2 on 6 matching bases. The V end was cut by 4 bases, the J end by 4 bases, with 10 bases between. Germline assignment: CDR1 SGHTA and CDR2 FQGTGA. The CDR3 extends over 14 amino acids. The CDR3: CASSSGGGTGELFF. The CDR3, as DNA: TGTGCCAGCAGCTCCGGGGGAGGCACCGGGGAGCTGTTTTTT.

The chain links TRBV18 to TRBJ1-4; D perhaps matches TRBD1 (5 bases). Germline CDR1 is KGHSH and CDR2 is LQKENI. The CDR3 spans 12 residues. With 8 bases removed from V and 6 bases from J, the gap between germline ends came to 10 bases. In DNA form, the CDR3 reads TGTGCCAGCCGCCGGGGGGATGAAAAACTGTTTTTT. Its protein product is CASRRGDEKLFF.

The table lists this clone with a count of one. This rearrangement joins TRBV23-1 to TRBJ1-3, with a possible D match to TRBD1 (5 bases). TRBV23-1 qualifies as an ORF whose function is uncertain. V gave up 5 bases and J gave up 4 bases, with 33 bases separating them. This CDR3 has 21 amino acids. The CDR3 DNA reads TGCGCCAGCAGTACCCAGCTACAGCTGTCCGGGGGGGGAGCTGCGGGAAACACCATATATTTT. Amino acids: CASSTQLQLSGGGAAGNTIYF.

The chain combines TRBV10-2 with TRBJ1-1, with D uncertain. Germline-derived CDR1 and CDR2 are WSHSY and SAAADI. CDR3 length: 15 residues. V lost 7 bases to trimming and J lost 0 bases, with 15 bases between them. The CDR3 protein is CASKGWGSMNTEAFF. For the CDR3, the DNA is TGCGCCAGCAAGGGTTGGGGTTCCATGAACACTGAAGCTTTCTTT.

This rearrangement joins TRBV10-3 to TRBJ2-7; 10 bases are shared with TRBD2. The CDR3 extends over 17 amino acids. Trimming cost V 2 bases and J 3 bases; bases outside gene matches: 10. The germline gives CDR1 ENHRY, CDR2 SYGVKD. CDR3 loop: CAISETLTSGRFYEQYF. CDR3 bases: TGTGCCATCAGTGAGACGCTGACTAGCGGGCGATTCTACGAGCAGTACTTC.

The chain uses TRBV16 and TRBJ1-5; 10 positions match TRBD1. The V segment lost 2 bases and the J segment 3 bases; nucleotides outside the gene matches: 10. Germline lookup yields CDR1 KGHSY and CDR2 FQNENV. The CDR3 runs 18 residues. CDR3 sequence reads: CASSQTGQGRPFNQPQHF. The CDR3 DNA follows: TGTGCCAGCAGCCAAACGGGACAGGGGAGACCTTTCAATCAGCCCCAGCATTTT.